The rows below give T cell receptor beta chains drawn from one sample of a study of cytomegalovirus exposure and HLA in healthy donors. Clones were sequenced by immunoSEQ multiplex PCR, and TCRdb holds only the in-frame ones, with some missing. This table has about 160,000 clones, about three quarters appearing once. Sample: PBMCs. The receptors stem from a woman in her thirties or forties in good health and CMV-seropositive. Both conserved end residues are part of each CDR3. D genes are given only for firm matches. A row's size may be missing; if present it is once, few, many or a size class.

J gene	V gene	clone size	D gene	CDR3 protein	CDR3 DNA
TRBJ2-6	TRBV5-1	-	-	CASSLGQALSSGANVLTF	TGCGCCAGCAGCTTGGGGCAGGCCCTCTCCTCTGGGGCCAACGTCCTGACTTTC
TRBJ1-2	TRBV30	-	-	CAWRQESVGGYTF	TGTGCCTGGAGACAGGAAAGTGTTGGTGGCTACACCTTC
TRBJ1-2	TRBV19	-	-	CATTVNRDSYGYTF	TGTGCCACCACCGTAAACCGGGACTCCTATGGCTACACCTTC
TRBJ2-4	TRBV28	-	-	CASSLEITAMGAKNSQYF	TGTGCCAGCAGTTTAGAAATTACGGCTATGGGGGCCAAAAACAGTCAGTACTTC
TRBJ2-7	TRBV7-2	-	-	CASSLVTGSSYEQYF	TGTGCCAGCAGCTTAGTTACCGGGTCTTCCTACGAGCAGTACTTC
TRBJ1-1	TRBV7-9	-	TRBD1	CASSLRGTGGTEAFF	TGTGCCAGCAGCCTGCGGGGGACAGGGGGCACTGAAGCTTTCTTT
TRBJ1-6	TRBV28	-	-	CASTQQGSYNSPLHF	TGTGCCAGCACTCAACAGGGATCCTATAATTCACCCCTCCACTTT
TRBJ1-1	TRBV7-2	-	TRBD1	CASSLDRVSTEAFF	TGTGCCAGCAGCTTGGACAGGGTGAGCACTGAAGCTTTCTTT
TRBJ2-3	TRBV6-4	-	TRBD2	CASSASGGGSDTQYF	TGTGCCAGCAGTGCTAGCGGGGGGGGGTCGGATACGCAGTATTTT
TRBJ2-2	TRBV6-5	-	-	CASSYSTAPGELFF	TGTGCCAGCAGTTACTCGACAGCCCCCGGGGAGCTGTTTTTT
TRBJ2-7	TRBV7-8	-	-	CASSLAGTTKGGYEQYF	TGTGCCAGCAGCTTAGCCGGGACGACTAAGGGGGGGTACGAGCAGTACTTC
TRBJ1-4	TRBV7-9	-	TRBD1	CASSPGQGGEKLFF	TGTGCCAGCAGTCCGGGACAGGGTGGCGAAAAACTGTTTTTT
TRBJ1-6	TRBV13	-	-	CASSYTPPGVKSSYNSPLHF	TGTGCCAGCAGCTACACCCCGCCCGGAGTTAAAAGCTCCTATAATTCACCCCTCCACTTT
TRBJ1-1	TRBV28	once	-	CASAPGRYTEAFF	TGTGCCAGCGCCCCGGGGAGGTACACTGAAGCTTTCTTT
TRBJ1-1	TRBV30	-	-	CAWRTRRVTEAFF	TGTGCCTGGAGGACCCGGCGGGTCACTGAAGCTTTCTTT
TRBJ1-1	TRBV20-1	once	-	CSASAGTEAFF	TGCAGTGCTAGCGCGGGGACTGAAGCTTTCTTT
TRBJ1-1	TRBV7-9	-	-	CASSTSGNFITEAFF	TGTGCCAGCAGCACCTCAGGGAATTTCATCACTGAAGCTTTCTTT
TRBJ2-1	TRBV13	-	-	CASSLAADLGEQFF	TGTGCCAGCAGCTTAGCAGCGGACCTGGGCGAGCAGTTCTTC
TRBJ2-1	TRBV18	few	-	CASSPAPGVVSNEQFF	TGTGCCAGCTCACCCGCCCCCGGGGTCGTCAGCAATGAGCAGTTCTTC
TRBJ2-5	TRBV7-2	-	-	CASSFGASGTQYF	TGTGCCAGCAGCTTTGGAGCGTCCGGGACCCAGTACTTC
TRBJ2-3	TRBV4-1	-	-	CASSQNRARGQQYF	TGCGCCAGCAGCCAAAACCGGGCTAGAGGGCAACAGTATTTT
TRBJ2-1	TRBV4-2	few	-	CASSFQTIQGTYNEQFF	TGTGCCAGCAGCTTCCAGACTATTCAAGGTACCTACAATGAGCAGTTCTTC
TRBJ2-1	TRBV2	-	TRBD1	CASSEFFQGAFEQFF	TGTGCCAGCAGTGAATTCTTTCAGGGGGCCTTTGAGCAGTTCTTC
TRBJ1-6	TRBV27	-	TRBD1	CASASGTGKAPLHF	TGTGCCAGTGCTTCCGGGACAGGGAAGGCACCCCTCCACTTT
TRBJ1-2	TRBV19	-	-	CASSSDRWSGVYGYTF	TGTGCCAGTAGTTCCGATCGTTGGTCAGGGGTTTATGGCTACACCTTC
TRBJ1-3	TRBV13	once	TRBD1	CASSWRGGNTIYF	TGTGCCAGCAGCTGGAGAGGGGGCAACACCATATATTTT
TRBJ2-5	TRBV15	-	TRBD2	CATSREAGVQETQYF	TGTGCCACCAGCAGAGAAGCGGGGGTTCAAGAGACCCAGTACTTC
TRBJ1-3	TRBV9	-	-	CASAQGPGNTIYF	TGTGCCAGCGCCCAGGGGCCTGGAAACACCATATATTTT
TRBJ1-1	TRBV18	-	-	CASSPQQGSPKAFF	TGTGCCAGCTCACCACAGCAGGGTTCTCCGAAAGCTTTCTTT
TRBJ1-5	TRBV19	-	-	CASMAEGNQPQHF	TGTGCCAGTATGGCTGAGGGCAATCAGCCCCAGCATTTT
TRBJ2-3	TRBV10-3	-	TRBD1	CAIGWTGSADTQYF	TGTGCCATCGGTTGGACAGGGTCAGCAGATACGCAGTATTTT